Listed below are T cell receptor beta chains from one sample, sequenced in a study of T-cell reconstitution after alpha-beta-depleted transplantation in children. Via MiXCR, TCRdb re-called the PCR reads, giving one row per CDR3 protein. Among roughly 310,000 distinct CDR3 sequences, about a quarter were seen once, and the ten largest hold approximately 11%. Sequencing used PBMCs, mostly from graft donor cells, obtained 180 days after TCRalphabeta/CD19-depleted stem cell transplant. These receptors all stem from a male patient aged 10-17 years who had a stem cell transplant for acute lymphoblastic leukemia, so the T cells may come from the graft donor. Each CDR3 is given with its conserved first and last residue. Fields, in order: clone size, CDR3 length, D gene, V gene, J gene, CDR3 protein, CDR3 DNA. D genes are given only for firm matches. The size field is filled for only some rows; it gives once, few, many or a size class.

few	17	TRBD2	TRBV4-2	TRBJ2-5	CASSQSVSGRAGETQYF	TGTGCCAGCAGCCAATCGGTGAGCGGGAGGGCCGGAGAGACCCAGTACTTC
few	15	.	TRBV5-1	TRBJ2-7	CASSFGLSLTYEQYF	TGCGCCAGCAGCTTTGGACTCTCCTTAACCTACGAGCAGTACTTC
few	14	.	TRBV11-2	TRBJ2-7	CASSFGRGFDEQYF	TGTGCCAGCAGCTTCGGAAGGGGTTTCGACGAGCAGTACTTC
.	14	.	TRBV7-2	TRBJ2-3	CASSSRSVGDTQYF	TGTGCCAGCAGCTCCCGGTCCGTCGGAGATACGCAGTATTTT
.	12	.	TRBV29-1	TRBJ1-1	CSVVKARAEAFF	TGCAGCGTGGTAAAAGCAAGGGCTGAAGCTTTCTTT
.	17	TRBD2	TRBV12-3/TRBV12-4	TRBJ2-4	CASSLRGAGESKNIQYF	TGTGCCAGCAGTTTAAGGGGAGCGGGAGAATCCAAAAACATTCAGTACTTC
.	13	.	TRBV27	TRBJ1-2	CASSPSTIQGYTF	TGTGCCAGCAGTCCCAGTACTATTCAGGGCTACACCTTC
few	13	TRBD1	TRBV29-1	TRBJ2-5	CSVEAGGRETQYF	TGCAGCGTTGAGGCAGGGGGCCGGGAGACCCAGTACTTC
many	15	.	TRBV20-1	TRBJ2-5	CSAHPLASVKETQYF	TGCAGTGCCCATCCCCTTGCGAGCGTAAAAGAGACCCAGTACTTC
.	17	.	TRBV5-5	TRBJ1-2	CASSLYRPPGPLYGYTF	TGTGCCAGCAGCTTGTATAGGCCCCCGGGCCCTCTCTATGGCTACACCTTC
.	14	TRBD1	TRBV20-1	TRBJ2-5	CSALGGASQETQYF	TGCAGTGCCTTAGGGGGCGCGAGTCAAGAGACCCAGTACTTC
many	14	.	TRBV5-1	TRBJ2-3	CASSLGVLTDTQYF	TGCGCCAGCAGCCTAGGGGTCCTCACAGATACGCAGTATTTT
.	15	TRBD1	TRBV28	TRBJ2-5	CATRRARGLYETQYF	TGTGCCACTAGGAGGGCCAGGGGGCTTTACGAGACCCAGTACTTC
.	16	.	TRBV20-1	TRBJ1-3	CSARAAGGRGRNTIYF	TGCAGTGCTAGAGCCGCGGGGGGCCGGGGAAGAAACACCATATATTTT